This passage covers 18 T cell receptor beta chains from one sample sequenced in a study of shared clonotypes between healthy human individuals (dated by TCRdb to 2019 to 2021). CD8 naive samples were obtained by positive selection for CCR7 among CD45RO-negative cells, yielding a CD45RA+CCR7+ population from which TemRA cells were excluded. The library relied on the immunoSEQ multiplex PCR assay. TCRdb took this table from immuneACCESS and kept in-frame rearrangements with V and J called. Such tables lack part of the clones; where checked against another copy, unresolved V genes explain under half of the gap, and the rest is unexplained. Within this sample are around 1.9 million clones, with 93% of them counted one time only. Approximately 1.7% of the sample comes from the top ten. Specimen: naive CD8+ T cells from PBMCs. This sample's cell subset or site label indicates: CD45RA+CCR7+. The receptors derive from a man aged 18 to 30 in good health. Some clones in this sample may be carry-over from other donors' samples.

The rearrangement joins TRBV7-3 to TRBJ2-1; TRBD2 matches 8 bases. Looked up from germline, CDR1 is SGHTA and CDR2 is FQGTGA. The junction had 6 bases not matched to a gene; V was cut back by 8 bases and J by 9 bases. The length of the CDR3 is 12 residues. The CDR3 reads CASSRGGVEQFF. As DNA, the CDR3 is TGTGCCAGCTCCCGGGGGGGAGTTGAGCAGTTCTTC.

The chain recombines TRBV9 with TRBJ2-2; D is possibly TRBD1 (6 bases). Germline-derived CDR1 and CDR2 are SGDLS and YYNGEE. Deletions cut 4 bases from V and 6 bases from J, with 7 bases between. The CDR3 runs 12 residues. In DNA, the CDR3 is TGTGCCAGCAGCTGGACAGCCGGGGAGCTGTTTTTT. As protein: CASSWTAGELFF.

The chain is built from TRBV7-2 and TRBJ2-7; TRBD2 is a possible D gene (6 bases). CDR3 size: 15 residues. The germline V and J ends were trimmed by 2 bases and 6 bases, with 17 bases remaining between them. The germline gives CDR1 SGHTA, CDR2 FQGNSA. CDR3 DNA sequence: TGTGCCAGCAGCTTAAGTCAGAACGGAGGGCTCGAGCAGTACTTC. Its protein is CASSLSQNGGLEQYF.

The rearrangement uses TRBV9 and TRBJ1-2; D is unresolved. CDR1 is SGDLS, CDR2 YYNGEE, per germline. V was pared by 1 base and J by 2 bases, with 18 bases between. The CDR3 consists of 17 residues. CDR3: CASSVSSGSGFNYGYTF. The CDR3 DNA reads as TGTGCCAGCAGCGTATCTTCGGGGTCCGGGTTCAACTATGGCTACACCTTC.

With respect to this clone: This CDR3 is also generated by other DNA sequences in the sample. The chain is built from TRBV5-5 and TRBJ2-3; no firm D call. Germline assignment: CDR1 SGHKS and CDR2 YYEKEE (reference sequence). The V and J ends lost 1 base and 3 bases respectively, with 9 bases between them. There are 14 residues in the CDR3. The CDR3 protein is CASSLTGFTDTQYF. The CDR3 DNA reads as TGTGCCAGCAGCTTGACTGGGTTTACAGATACGCAGTATTTT.

In the case of this clone: Other nucleotide sequences from this sample produce the same CDR3. This sequence joins TRBV5-4 and TRBJ1-1, with D hard to call. Germline CDR1 SGHNT, CDR2 YYREEE (reference sequence). This CDR3 region has 14 residues. V shed 0 bases and J shed 1 base, with 7 bases lying between them. In DNA, the CDR3 is TGTGCCAGCAGCTTGGCTGGAGGGAACACTGAAGCTTTCTTT. Translation: CASSLAGGNTEAFF.

The V gene is TRBV27, the J gene TRBJ1-2, with a tentative D call TRBD1 (5 bases). This CDR3 has 16 residues. Germline V gene lookup returns CDR1 MNHEY and CDR2 SMNVEV (reference sequence). The germline V and J ends were trimmed by 5 bases and 3 bases, with 19 bases remaining between them. The CDR3 DNA sequence: TGTGCCAGCAGTCCCCACCCGGGGACTGGGGACTATGGCTACACCTTC. Its translation: CASSPHPGTGDYGYTF.

The chain uses TRBV6-5 and TRBJ2-1; maybe TRBD1 (7 bases). Germline V CDR1 and CDR2: MNHEY, SVGAGI. This CDR3 has 14 residues. Trimming stripped 2 bases from V and 8 bases from J, with 13 bases between. The CDR3: CASSYAQGGYEQFF. The CDR3 DNA reads TGTGCCAGCAGTTACGCCCAGGGGGGCTATGAGCAGTTCTTC.

This chain links TRBV4-2 with TRBJ1-5; no definite D call. The CDR3 contains 17 residues. Trimming took 4 bases from V and 5 from J, leaving 21 bases between them. CDR1 and CDR2 from the germline V gene are LGHNA and YNFKEQ. The CDR3 is CASSPRLGVLSDQPQHF. In DNA, the CDR3 is TGTGCCAGCAGCCCCAGATTGGGAGTCCTTAGTGATCAGCCCCAGCATTTT.

With regard to this clone: The sample has other DNA sequences that encode this CDR3 too. The chain is built from TRBV9 and TRBJ2-5; 8 nucleotides align to TRBD2. CDR1 and CDR2 from the germline V gene are SGDLS and YYNGEE. The CDR3 loop spans 14 amino acids. V dropped 0 bases and J dropped 3; count of bases not matched to a gene: 1. CDR3 nucleotides: TGTGCCAGCAGCGTAGGGGGACTAGAAGAGACCCAGTACTTC. Protein product: CASSVGGLEETQYF.

The chain joins TRBV19 to TRBJ2-1, with D perhaps TRBD2 (6 bases). CDR3 length equals 16 residues. Germline lookup yields CDR1 LNHDA and CDR2 SQIVND (reference sequence). With 9 bases removed from V and 0 bases from J, the gap between germline ends came to 18 bases. This CDR3 reads CASRHPLASSYNEQFF. DNA for the CDR3: TGTGCCAGCCGCCACCCCCTAGCGTCCTCCTACAATGAGCAGTTCTTC.

About this clone itself: This is likely a read error, given that the CDR3 carries no conserved phenylalanine or tryptophan at its end. It is unclear where the CDR3 begins or ends on the DNA, so no DNA is shown, and the CDR3 is as TCRdb lists it. This chain connects TRBV14 to TRBJ1-5. 10 amino acids form the CDR3, both terminal residues included. CDR1 and CDR2 (germline): SGHDN, FVKESK. The CDR3 is CASSQDSRTS.

V is TRBV2 and J is TRBJ2-5, with 10 bases matching TRBD2. This CDR3 has 16 residues. Trimming cost V 2 bases and J 4 bases; bases outside gene matches: 7. Germline CDR1 and CDR2: SNHLY and FYNNEI. CDR3 bases: TGTGCCAGCAGTGAACTGGTTAGCGGGAGGAGAGAGACCCAGTACTTC. Amino acid sequence: CASSELVSGRRETQYF.

The chain carries TRBV5-8 and TRBJ1-1; D remains unclear. The germline V and J ends were trimmed by 0 bases and 6 bases, with 6 bases remaining between them. This CDR3 comprises 12 residues. Looked up from germline, CDR1 is SGHTS and CDR2 is YDEGEE. As DNA, the CDR3 is TGTGCCAGCAGCTTGGGACGGGCTGAAGCTTTCTTT. Translated: CASSLGRAEAFF.

The chain uses TRBV9 and TRBJ2-1, with 7 bases fitting TRBD2. CDR3 length equals 15 residues. Germline V gene lookup returns CDR1 SGDLS and CDR2 YYNGEE. Germline trimming cut 3 bases from V and 0 bases from J; bases unmatched to any gene: 3. In DNA form, the CDR3 reads TGTGCCAGCAGCGGAAAGCGGGACTCCTACAATGAGCAGTTCTTC. Protein product: CASSGKRDSYNEQFF.

The chain carries TRBV7-9 and TRBJ1-1; 7 bases fit TRBD1. The germline gives CDR1 SEHNR, CDR2 FQNEAQ (reference sequence). J lost 0 bases, V lost 4 bases, and 5 bases had no gene match. This CDR3 has 15 amino acids. CDR3 DNA sequence: TGTGCCAGCAGCTCATGGGACAGCGTGAACACTGAAGCTTTCTTT. As protein: CASSSWDSVNTEAFF. The complete variable domain, with remaining parts taken from reference TRBV7-9 and TRBJ1-1, reads DTGVSQNPRHKITKRGQNVTFRCDPISEHNRLYWYRQTLGQGPEFLTYFQNEAQLEKSRLLSDRFSAERPKGSFSTLEIQRTEQGDSAMYLCASSSWDSVNTEAFFGQGTRLTVV.

V is TRBV7-2 and J is TRBJ1-5; D remains unclear. Germline loops: CDR1 SGHTA, CDR2 FQGNSA. The V end was cut by 5 bases, the J end by 7 bases, with 21 bases between. CDR3 length: 16 residues. The CDR3 coding sequence is TGTGCCAGCAGCCAAGGACCCCGAAACCTGAGACAGCCCCAGCATTTT. Its protein is CASSQGPRNLRQPQHF.

Turning to this clone: Other nucleotide sequences in the sample specify the same CDR3. The gene calls are TRBV27 and TRBJ1-2; unclear D gene. Trimming removed 1 base from V and 6 bases from J, with 9 bases in between. The CDR3 totals 13 residues. Germline V lookup: CDR1 MNHEY, CDR2 SMNVEV (reference sequence). CDR3 in amino acids: CASSLWAGDGYTF. CDR3 coding DNA: TGTGCCAGCAGTTTATGGGCAGGCGATGGCTACACCTTC.